The following is a T cell receptor beta chain sequence with its context. No antigen is known for it. These data belong to a study of CD8 T cells in ankylosing spondylitis. Regarding the study as a whole: Seemingly characteristic of ankylosing spondylitis blood was a TCR beta motif consisting of about 8 highly homologous variants. Relatively scarce in peripheral blood, disease-linked clones were CD8+.

Scientists made TCR beta libraries using quantitative 5'-RACE with molecular barcodes. A single record per CDR3 protein comes from TCRdb applying MiXCR to the 5' RACE reads. In the table there are approximately 140,000 distinct CDR3 sequences, around two fifths of which are singletons. The sequenced material came from synovial fluid, either unsorted or a sorted T cell fraction (not recorded which). The sequence came from a male donor with ankylosing spondylitis.

The CDR3 spells CASSTRDRGLNEQFF. The CDR3 DNA reads as TGTGCCAGCAGCACCCGGGACAGGGGGCTCAATGAGCAGTTCTTC. V is TRBV9 and J is TRBJ2-1, with 12 bases fitting TRBD1. Germline V gives CDR1 SGDLS, CDR2 YYNGEE. With 4 bases clipped from V and 6 bases from J, the junction kept 5 bases outside the gene matches. The CDR3 length is 15 residues.